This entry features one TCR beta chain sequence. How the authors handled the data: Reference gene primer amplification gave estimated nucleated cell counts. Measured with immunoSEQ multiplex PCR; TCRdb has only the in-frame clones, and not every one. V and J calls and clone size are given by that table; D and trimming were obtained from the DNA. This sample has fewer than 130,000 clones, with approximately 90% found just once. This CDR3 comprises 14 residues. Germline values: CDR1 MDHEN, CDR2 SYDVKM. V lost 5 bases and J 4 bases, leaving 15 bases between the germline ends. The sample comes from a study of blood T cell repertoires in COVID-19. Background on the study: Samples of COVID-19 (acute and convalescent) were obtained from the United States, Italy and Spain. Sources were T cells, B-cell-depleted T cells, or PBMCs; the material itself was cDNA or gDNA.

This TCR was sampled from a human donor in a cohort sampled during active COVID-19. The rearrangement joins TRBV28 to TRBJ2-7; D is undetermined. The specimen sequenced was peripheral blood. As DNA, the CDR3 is TGTGCCAGCAGTCCACCGGTGGGCATTTACGAGCAGTACTTC. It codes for CASSPPVGIYEQYF. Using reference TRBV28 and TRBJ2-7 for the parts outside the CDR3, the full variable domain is DVKVTQSSRYLVKRTGEKVFLECVQDMDHENMFWYRQDPGLGLRLIYFSYDVKMKEKGDIPEGYSVSREKKERFSLILESASTNQTSMYLCASSPPVGIYEQYFGPGTRLTVT.